What follows are 6 T cell receptor beta chains derived from one specimen sequenced in a study of post-analysis software for immune sequencing data. Built from TCR beta cDNA, the libraries had unique molecular identifiers in them. TCRdb independently ran MiXCR on the PCR reads; one entry per CDR3 protein. The sample shows 150,000 or so distinct CDR3 sequences, 30% to 45% of them seen only once. Source: blood, taken after autologous hematopoietic stem cell transplantation. The receptors were gathered from a girl between 5 and 17 years old with multiple sclerosis.

The chain joins TRBV27 to TRBJ2-7; TRBD2 might be the D (5 bases). CDR3 length: 16 amino acids. Germline CDR1 is MNHEY and CDR2 is SMNVEV (reference sequence). V shed 2 bases and J shed 5 bases, with 19 bases lying between them. The CDR3 DNA follows: TGTGCCAGCAGTTTACTCGGATCCGCCCCCGGGGACGAGCAGTACTTC. This sequence encodes CASSLLGSAPGDEQYF.

This clonotype was picked up many times. This chain links TRBV18 with TRBJ2-7; D is possibly TRBD1 (5 bases). Germline V gene lookup returns CDR1 KGHSH and CDR2 LQKENI. The CDR3 spans 14 residues. The V and J ends lost 3 bases and 5 bases respectively, with 14 bases between them. The CDR3 coding sequence is TGTGCCAGCTCACCGATCGGCAGGGTCCACGAGCAGTACTTC. It translates to CASSPIGRVHEQYF.

The J gene is TRBJ2-1, the V gene TRBV7-6; D is uncertain. Trimming cost V 4 bases and J 8 bases, with 9 bases left between them. Germline lookup yields CDR1 SGHVS and CDR2 FNYEAQ. The CDR3 spans 12 residues. CDR3 DNA: TGTGCCAGCAGCTCAGCAGGCGATGAGCAGTTCTTC. Translating it yields CASSSAGDEQFF.

This clonotype was counted between two and nine times. This rearrangement joins TRBV5-1 to TRBJ2-5, with D perhaps TRBD1 (5 bases). The CDR3 sequence is 14 residues long. Germline assignment: CDR1 SGHRS and CDR2 YFSETQ. V dropped 0 bases and J dropped 5 bases, with 11 bases sitting between them. CDR3 residues: CASSLAQGWETQYF. The DNA for the CDR3 is TGCGCCAGCAGCTTGGCCCAGGGCTGGGAGACCCAGTACTTC.

This clonotype was detected only a few times. The rearrangement uses TRBV5-1 and TRBJ2-5; TRBD2 matches 9 bases. V dropped 1 base and J dropped 11; count of bases not matched to a gene: 21. The germline CDR1 and CDR2 sequences are SGHRS and YFSETQ. The CDR3 has 18 amino acids. DNA for the CDR3: TGCGCCAGCAGCTTGCGGGGGGGACTAGCCTTTACAACGCATGAGCAGTACTTC. Translated, it gives CASSLRGGLAFTTHEQYF.

This clonotype was counted at least ten times. This chain connects TRBV7-6 to TRBJ2-1, with 8 bases lining up with TRBD2. CDR1 SGHVS and CDR2 FNYEAQ come from the germline V gene. The CDR3 runs 17 residues. After removal of 5 bases from V and 3 bases from J, the junction contained 12 bases not matched to a gene. CDR3 sequence reads: CASSPSGGARIYNEQFF. The DNA for the CDR3 is TGTGCCAGCAGCCCCTCGGGAGGGGCGCGAATCTACAATGAGCAGTTCTTC.